The 14 T cell receptor beta chains listed next were all sequenced from one sample in a study of lymphopenia after photon versus proton radiotherapy. Sequencing used immunoSEQ multiplex PCR; TCRdb keeps in-frame clones, though not all of them. Here the sample spans about 68,000 clones, under 95% being singletons. Sequenced material: peripheral blood, taken from a patient treated with photon-based radiotherapy. These receptors came from a woman aged 65 to 85 with pancreatic cancer.

The gene calls are TRBV30 and TRBJ1-6; tentatively, D is TRBD1 (5 bases). This CDR3 is built from 13 residues. V was clipped by 2 bases and J by 5 bases, with 7 bases between them. The germline V gene has CDR1 GTSNPN and CDR2 SVGIG (reference sequence). The CDR3 region has the DNA TGTGCCTGGAGTCAGGGAAATAATTCACCCCTCCACTTT. Protein: CAWSQGNNSPLHF.

V usage is TRBV6-5 and J usage is TRBJ2-5; the match to TRBD2 covers 9 bases. The V segment lost 0 bases and the J segment 5 bases; nucleotides outside the gene matches: 7. CDR1 MNHEY and CDR2 SVGAGI come from the germline V gene. The length of the CDR3 is 16 residues. The DNA for the CDR3 is TGTGCCAGCAGTTACTCACGTCCTAGCGGGAAGGAGACCCAGTACTTC. Encoded protein: CASSYSRPSGKETQYF.

This clone has just a few counts. The chain carries TRBV30 and TRBJ2-7; D unresolved. Trimming shortened V by 2 bases and J by 7 bases, and 18 bases separated the two germline ends. Looked up from germline, CDR1 is GTSNPN and CDR2 is SVGIG (reference sequence). The CDR3 loop spans 14 amino acids. The CDR3 spells CAWSSSQALGEQYF. CDR3 in DNA: TGTGCCTGGAGTTCCTCGCAGGCATTGGGTGAGCAGTACTTC.

CDR3 nucleotide sequence: TGCGCCAGCAGCCAAATAGGGGTCGGGGGGCCAACTAATGAAAAACTGTTTTTT. This encodes CASSQIGVGGPTNEKLFF. The genes are TRBV4-1 and TRBJ1-4; perhaps TRBD1 as D (6 bases). This CDR3 is 18 amino acids long. Germline V gene data show CDR1 as MGHRA and CDR2 as YSYEKL. V dropped 2 bases and J dropped 0 bases, with 16 bases sitting between them.

The genes are TRBV28 and TRBJ1-1; maybe TRBD1 (5 bases). Deletions cut 9 bases from V and 7 bases from J, with 12 bases between. Per germline, CDR1 MDHEN and CDR2 SYDVKM. The CDR3 extends over 11 amino acids. CDR3 in DNA: TGTGCCAGTGAAGGGGATGGTGAAGCTTTCTTT. Amino acids: CASEGDGEAFF.

The chain uses TRBV19 and TRBJ2-1; D gene ambiguous. V lost 1 base and J lost 3, with 10 bases in between. There are 15 residues in the CDR3. CDR1 is LNHDA, CDR2 SQIVND, per germline (reference sequence). The CDR3 nucleotides read TGTGCCAGTAGTATAGTTGGCGCGGACTACAATGAGCAGTTCTTC. Amino acids: CASSIVGADYNEQFF.

The V and J genes are TRBV5-3 and TRBJ1-5; TRBD1 might be the D (6 bases). TRBV5-3 is an open reading frame, and its role is uncertain. The CDR3 sequence is 13 residues long. V dropped 8 bases and J dropped 3 bases, with 12 bases sitting between them. CDR3 bases: TGTGCCAGGCGAGACAGGATCAATCAGCCCCAGCATTTT. As protein: CARRDRINQPQHF.

This clone has a handful of counts. The J gene is TRBJ1-5, the V gene TRBV2; D may be TRBD1 (5 bases). The germline V and J ends were trimmed by 6 bases and 0 bases, with 15 bases remaining between them. The CDR3 covers 16 residues. Germline CDR1 SNHLY, CDR2 FYNNEI. For the CDR3, the DNA is TGTGCCAGCAGCTCCGGGACGGCTTATAGCAATCAGCCCCAGCATTTT. Translation gives CASSSGTAYSNQPQHF.

This clone has only one observation. The J gene is TRBJ1-2, the V gene TRBV19; TRBD1 aligns across 8 bases. The CDR3 covers 14 residues. Germline-derived CDR1 and CDR2 are LNHDA and SQIVND (reference sequence). J gave up 3 bases and V 6 bases, and 6 bases lay outside the gene matches. The CDR3 DNA reads TGTGCCAGTAGCGACAGGGGTAGCGACTATGGCTACACCTTC. This sequence encodes CASSDRGSDYGYTF.

CDR3 in amino acids: CASSVAGRTDTQYF. The CDR3 DNA reads as TGTGCCAGCAGCGTAGCGGGCCGCACAGATACGCAGTATTTT. The genes are TRBV6-1 and TRBJ2-3; 7 bases are shared with TRBD2. V was pared by 6 bases and J by 1 base, with 4 bases of the junction left unmatched. The CDR3 runs to 14 residues. Per germline, CDR1 MNHNS and CDR2 SASEGT.

CDR3 region: CASSPLNSYNEQFF. In DNA, the CDR3 is TGTGCCAGCAGCCCTCTGAACTCCTACAATGAGCAGTTCTTC. The chain combines TRBV14 with TRBJ2-1; D unclear. This CDR3 has 14 amino acids. V was pared by 4 bases and J by 0 bases, with 7 bases between. Germline lookup yields CDR1 SGHDN and CDR2 FVKESK.

The CDR3 loop is CASSEAAGLGYTF. The CDR3 region has the DNA TGTGCCAGCAGTGAAGCGGCGGGTCTTGGCTACACCTTC. The gene calls are TRBV6-1 and TRBJ1-2; D gene ambiguous. This CDR3 region has 13 residues. V dropped 0 bases and J dropped 7 bases, with 9 bases sitting between them. CDR1 is MNHNS, CDR2 SASEGT, per germline.

This clone was recorded only once. The genes are TRBV5-4 and TRBJ2-7, with D hard to call. Per the germline V gene, CDR1 is SGHNT and CDR2 is YYREEE (reference sequence). Trimming took 1 base from V and 2 from J, leaving 13 bases between them. This CDR3 comprises 15 residues. CDR3 DNA sequence: TGTGCCAGCAGCTTGCCGGGCTCGGTTACCTACGAGCAGTACTTC. Protein product: CASSLPGSVTYEQYF.

The chain employs TRBV5-1 and TRBJ2-3; 8 bases line up with TRBD2. Germline V gives CDR1 SGHRS, CDR2 YFSETQ. The V gene end was trimmed by 4 bases and the J gene end by 11 bases; junction bases not matched to a gene: 9. The CDR3 spans 13 residues. CDR3 amino acids: CASSPGLADGQYF. In nucleotides, the CDR3 is TGCGCCAGCAGCCCTGGACTAGCAGACGGGCAGTATTTT.